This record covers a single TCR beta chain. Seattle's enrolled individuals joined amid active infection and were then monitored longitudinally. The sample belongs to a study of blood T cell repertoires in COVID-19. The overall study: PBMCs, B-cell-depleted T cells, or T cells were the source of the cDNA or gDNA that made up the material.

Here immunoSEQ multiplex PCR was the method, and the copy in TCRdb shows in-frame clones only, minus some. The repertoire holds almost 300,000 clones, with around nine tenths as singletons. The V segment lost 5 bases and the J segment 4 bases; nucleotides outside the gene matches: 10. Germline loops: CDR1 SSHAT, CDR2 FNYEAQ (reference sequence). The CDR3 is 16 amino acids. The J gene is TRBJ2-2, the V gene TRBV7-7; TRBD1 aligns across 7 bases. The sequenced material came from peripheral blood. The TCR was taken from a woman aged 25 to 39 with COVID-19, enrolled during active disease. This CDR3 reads CASSVLAGGVTGELFF. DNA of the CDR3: TGTGCCAGCAGCGTCCTGGCAGGGGGTGTCACCGGGGAGCTGTTTTTT.